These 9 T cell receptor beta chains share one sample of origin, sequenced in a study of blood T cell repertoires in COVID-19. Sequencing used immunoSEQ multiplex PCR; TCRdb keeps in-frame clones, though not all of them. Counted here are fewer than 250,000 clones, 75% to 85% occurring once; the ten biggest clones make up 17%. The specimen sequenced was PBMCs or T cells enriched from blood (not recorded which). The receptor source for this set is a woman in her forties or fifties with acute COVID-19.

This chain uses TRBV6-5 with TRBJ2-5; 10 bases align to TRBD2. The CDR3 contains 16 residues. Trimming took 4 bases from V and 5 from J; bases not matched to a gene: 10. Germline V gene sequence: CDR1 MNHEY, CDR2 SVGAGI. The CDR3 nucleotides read TGTGCCAGCAGTTCGGGAGCGGGGGGGCTCCAGGAGACCCAGTACTTC. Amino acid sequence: CASSSGAGGLQETQYF.

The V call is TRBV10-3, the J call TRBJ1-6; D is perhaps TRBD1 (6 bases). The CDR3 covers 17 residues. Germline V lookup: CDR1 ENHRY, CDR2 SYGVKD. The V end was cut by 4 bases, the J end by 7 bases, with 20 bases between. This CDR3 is CAISGSGGGGTNSPLHF. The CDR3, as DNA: TGTGCCATCAGTGGAAGCGGCGGGGGAGGGACAAATTCACCCCTCCACTTT.

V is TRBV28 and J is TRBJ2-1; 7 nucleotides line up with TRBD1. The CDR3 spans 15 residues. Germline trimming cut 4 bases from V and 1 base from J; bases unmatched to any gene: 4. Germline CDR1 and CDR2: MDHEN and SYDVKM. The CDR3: CASSSPRGSYNEQFF. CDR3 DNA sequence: TGTGCCAGCAGTTCACCCAGGGGGTCCTACAATGAGCAGTTCTTC.

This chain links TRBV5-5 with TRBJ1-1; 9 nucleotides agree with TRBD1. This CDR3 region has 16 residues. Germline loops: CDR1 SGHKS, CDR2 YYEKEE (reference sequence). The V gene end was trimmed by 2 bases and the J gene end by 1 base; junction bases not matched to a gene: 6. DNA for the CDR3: TGTGCCAGCAGCTTAACTTCGGGACAGGGGAACACTGAAGCTTTCTTT. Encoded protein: CASSLTSGQGNTEAFF. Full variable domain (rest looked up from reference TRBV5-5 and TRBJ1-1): DAGVTQSPTHLIKTRGQQVTLRCSPISGHKSVSWYQQVLGQGPQFIFQYYEKEERGRGNFPDRFSARQFPNYSSELNVNALLLGDSALYLCASSLTSGQGNTEAFFGQGTRLTVV.

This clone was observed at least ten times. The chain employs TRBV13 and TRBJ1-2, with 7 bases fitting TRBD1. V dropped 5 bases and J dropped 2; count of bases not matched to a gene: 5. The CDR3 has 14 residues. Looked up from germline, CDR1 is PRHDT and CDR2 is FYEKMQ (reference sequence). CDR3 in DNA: TGTGCCAGCAGCGCAGCAGGGGGAAACTATGGCTACACCTTC. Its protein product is CASSAAGGNYGYTF. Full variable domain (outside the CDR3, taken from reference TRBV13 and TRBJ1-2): AAGVIQSPRHLIKEKRETATLKCYPIPRHDTVYWYQQGPGQDPQFLISFYEKMQSDKGSIPDRFSAQQFSDYHSELNMSSLELGDSALYFCASSAAGGNYGYTFGSGTRLTVV.

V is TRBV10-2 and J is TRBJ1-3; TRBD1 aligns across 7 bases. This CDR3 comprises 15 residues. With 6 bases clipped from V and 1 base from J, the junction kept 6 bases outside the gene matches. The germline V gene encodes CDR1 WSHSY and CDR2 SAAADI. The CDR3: CASREGASSGNTIYF. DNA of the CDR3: TGCGCCAGCAGGGAGGGGGCAAGTTCTGGAAACACCATATATTTT.

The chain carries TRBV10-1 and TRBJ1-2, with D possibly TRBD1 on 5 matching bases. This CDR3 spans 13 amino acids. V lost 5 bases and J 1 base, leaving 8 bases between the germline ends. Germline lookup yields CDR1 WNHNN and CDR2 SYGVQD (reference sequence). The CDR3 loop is CASSQGFNYGYTF. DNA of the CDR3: TGCGCCAGCAGTCAGGGATTTAACTATGGCTACACCTTC.

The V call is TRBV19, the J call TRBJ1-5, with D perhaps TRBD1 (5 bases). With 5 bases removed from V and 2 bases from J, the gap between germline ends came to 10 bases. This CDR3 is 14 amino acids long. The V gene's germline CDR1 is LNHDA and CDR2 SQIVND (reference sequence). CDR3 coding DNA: TGTGCCAGTAGTGTACAGGCGGGCAATCAGCCCCAGCATTTT. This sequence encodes CASSVQAGNQPQHF. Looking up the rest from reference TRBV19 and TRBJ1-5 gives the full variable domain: DGGITQSPKYLFRKEGQNVTLSCEQNLNHDAMYWYRQDPGQGLRLIYYSQIVNDFQKGDIAEGYSVSREKKESFPLTVTSAQKNPTAFYLCASSVQAGNQPQHFGDGTRLSIL.

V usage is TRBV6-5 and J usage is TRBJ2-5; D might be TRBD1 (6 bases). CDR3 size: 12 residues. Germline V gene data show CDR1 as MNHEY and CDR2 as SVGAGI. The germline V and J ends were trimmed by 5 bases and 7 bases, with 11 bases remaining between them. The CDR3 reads CASSNPRGTQYF. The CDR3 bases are TGTGCCAGCAGTAACCCCAGGGGGACCCAGTACTTC.